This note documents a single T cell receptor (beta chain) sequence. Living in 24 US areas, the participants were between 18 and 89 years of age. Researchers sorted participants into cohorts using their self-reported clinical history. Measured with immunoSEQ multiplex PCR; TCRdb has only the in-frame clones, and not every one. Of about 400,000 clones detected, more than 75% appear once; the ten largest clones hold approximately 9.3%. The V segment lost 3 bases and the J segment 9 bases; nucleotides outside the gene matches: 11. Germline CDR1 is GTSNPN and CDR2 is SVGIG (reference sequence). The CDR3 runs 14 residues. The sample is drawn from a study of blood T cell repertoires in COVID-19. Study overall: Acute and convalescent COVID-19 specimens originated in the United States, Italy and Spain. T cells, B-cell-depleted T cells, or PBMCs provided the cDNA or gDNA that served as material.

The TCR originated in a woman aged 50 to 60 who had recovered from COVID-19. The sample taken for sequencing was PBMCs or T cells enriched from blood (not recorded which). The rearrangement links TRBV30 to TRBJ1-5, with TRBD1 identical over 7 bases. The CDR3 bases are TGTGCCTGGAGGAATAAAGGGGGCTCAGGGCCCCAGCATTTT. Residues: CAWRNKGGSGPQHF.